This T cell receptor beta chain emerged from a study of shared clonotypes between healthy human individuals. Study-wide results and caveats: The low donor count limited represented genetic and exposure-history diversity.

V gave up 4 bases and J gave up 6 bases, with 15 bases separating them. The CDR3 runs to 14 residues. Germline V lookup: CDR1 SGHRS, CDR2 YFSETQ. The authors split each subset's genomic DNA evenly across several immunoSEQ plates. Some clones are missing from TCRdb's copy, which holds only in-frame ones; the method was immunoSEQ multiplex PCR. The sample holds 950,000 to 1,200,000 clones, about 80% seen once. Details on this clone: The antigen is not known.

The chain recombines TRBV5-1 with TRBJ2-3; no firm D call. The sample was memory CD4+ T cells from PBMCs. Subset: CD45RA-negative fraction. The source of this sequence is a man aged 18 to 35 in good health. Some clones in this sample may be carry-over from other donors' samples. CDR3 in amino acids: CASSRESTPDTQYF. The CDR3 bases are TGCGCCAGCAGCCGAGAATCTACTCCTGATACGCAGTATTTT.